This T cell receptor beta chain was obtained from a study of shared clonotypes between healthy human individuals. Background on the study: The plates for each donor numbered three CD4 naive, three CD4 memory, two CD8 naive and one CD8 memory. Study results and limitations: The researchers took only blood, and tissue repertoires probably look different. Sorted-subset samples were not fully sequenced, rarefaction indicated.

For every subset, genomic DNA was evenly distributed across several immunoSEQ plates. Clones were read by immunoSEQ multiplex PCR, and TCRdb kept only the in-frame ones, dropping some. In the table there are nearly 2 million clones, around 96% of which are singletons. From germline, CDR1 is MNHEY and CDR2 SVGAGI. CDR3 length equals 13 residues. V gave up 0 bases and J gave up 5 bases, with 8 bases separating them. Comments on this clone: Its antigen is unknown.

Naivety among CD8 cells was defined by CD45RO negativity and positive CCR7 selection, thereby excluding terminally differentiated effector memory CD45RA+ cells. The chain has TRBV6-5 and TRBJ2-7, with D uncertain. The receptor was isolated from a man between 18 and 29 years old in good health. The specimen was naive CD8+ T cells sorted from blood. The DNA for the CDR3 is TGTGCCAGCAGTTACTCGACGGCCAACGAGCAGTACTTC. It specifies CASSYSTANEQYF.